This T cell receptor beta chain was sequenced during a study of PD-1 blockade in classical Hodgkin lymphoma. Sequencing was performed with immunoSEQ multiplex PCR; in TCRdb, only in-frame clones are kept and a portion is missing. In the table there are under 20,000 clones, around 81% of which are singletons. The count of this clone is one. Its antigen is not identified. Time point: newly diagnosed, previously untreated cHL patient sample. With magnetic negative selection, CD4+ T cells were purified from PBMCs that had been thawed. Trimming left V 1 base short and J 2 bases short, with 8 bases between. CDR1 and CDR2 from the germline V gene are SEHNR and FQNEAQ (reference sequence). The length of the CDR3 is 15 residues. General observations from the study: According to reports, newly diagnosed patients had lower baseline TCR diversity than healthy donors, and relapsed/refractory patients had lower baseline TCR diversity still.

The specimen was CD4+ T cells from blood. This TCR derives from a human donor with classical Hodgkin lymphoma. This chain links TRBV7-9 with TRBJ1-4; D gene ambiguous. This CDR3 is CASSLDLQTNEKLFF. The CDR3, as DNA: TGTGCCAGCAGCTTAGATCTCCAGACTAATGAAAAACTGTTTTTT.